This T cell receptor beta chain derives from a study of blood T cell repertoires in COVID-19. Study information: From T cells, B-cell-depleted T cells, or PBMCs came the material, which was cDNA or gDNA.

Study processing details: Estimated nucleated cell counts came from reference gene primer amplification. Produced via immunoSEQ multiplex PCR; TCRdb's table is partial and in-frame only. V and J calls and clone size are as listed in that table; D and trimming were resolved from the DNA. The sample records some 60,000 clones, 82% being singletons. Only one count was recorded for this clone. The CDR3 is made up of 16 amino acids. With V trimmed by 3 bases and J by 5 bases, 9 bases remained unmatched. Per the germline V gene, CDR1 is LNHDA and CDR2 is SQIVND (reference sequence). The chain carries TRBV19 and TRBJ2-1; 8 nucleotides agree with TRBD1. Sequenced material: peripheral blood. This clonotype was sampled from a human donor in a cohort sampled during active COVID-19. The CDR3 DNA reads TGTGCCAGTAGTATTCTAACAGGGGGAGTAGACAATGAGCAGTTCTTC. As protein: CASSILTGGVDNEQFF.